This TCR beta chain was observed in a study of blood T cell repertoires in COVID-19. On the study more broadly: T cells, B-cell-depleted T cells, or PBMCs provided the cDNA or gDNA that served as material.

Per the original data handling: Researchers report that nucleated cell counts were estimated from reference gene primer amplification. This table comes from immunoSEQ multiplex PCR, and its TCRdb copy is limited to in-frame clones, with some not included. The V and J calls and clone size were taken over from that table, and D and trimming were inferred from the DNA. The data hold more than 250,000 clones, with 87% observed a single time. Participants were placed into cohorts based on the clinical history they reported. Among Cohort 3 donors, those recovered had two negative PCRs, clearance, or symptom resolution. Deletions cut 3 bases from V and 3 bases from J, with 8 bases between. The germline CDR1 and CDR2 sequences are MNHEY and SVGAGI. The CDR3 totals 13 residues.

The sequenced sample consisted of PBMCs or T cells enriched from blood (not recorded which). This TCR derives from a woman under 40 who had recovered from COVID-19. The chain uses TRBV6-5 and TRBJ1-2, with D unresolved. The CDR3: CASSYDGYYGYTF. The CDR3 bases are TGTGCCAGCAGTTATGACGGGTACTATGGCTACACCTTC.